These T cell receptor beta chains were read from a single sample in a study of cytomegalovirus exposure and HLA in healthy donors. The assay was immunoSEQ multiplex PCR, and TCRdb's table has in-frame clones only and misses some. Counted here are about 130,000 clones, about two thirds occurring once; the ten biggest clones make up more than 2.5%. The sample taken for sequencing was PBMCs. These receptors all stem from an older woman in good health and CMV-seropositive. CDR3s include the opening cysteine and the closing phenylalanine or tryptophan. Each record gives: J gene, clone size, CDR3 length, V gene, D gene, CDR3 protein. The D gene is left open where the match is weak. Clone size is given for some rows only: seen once, a few or many times, or a class if the clone is expanded.

j_gene: TRBJ1-2
abundance: few
len: 15
v_gene: TRBV19
d_gene: TRBD1
CDR3aa: CASSTWGQGDYGYTF

j_gene: TRBJ2-5
abundance: .
len: 15
v_gene: TRBV5-8
d_gene: .
CDR3aa: CASTPRGAYQETQYF

j_gene: TRBJ1-1
abundance: few
len: 13
v_gene: TRBV2
d_gene: .
CDR3aa: CASSSSQGAEAFF

j_gene: TRBJ1-2
abundance: few
len: 17
v_gene: TRBV10-3
d_gene: TRBD1
CDR3aa: CAISLSRDREPGYGYTF

j_gene: TRBJ1-1
abundance: .
len: 15
v_gene: TRBV28
d_gene: .
CDR3aa: CASSSPPGGSTEAFF

j_gene: TRBJ2-7
abundance: .
len: 13
v_gene: TRBV6-5
d_gene: .
CDR3aa: CASSAAGPYEQYF

j_gene: TRBJ1-3
abundance: .
len: 17
v_gene: TRBV5-4
d_gene: .
CDR3aa: CASSLLGTSSSGNTIYF

j_gene: TRBJ1-6
abundance: .
len: 13
v_gene: TRBV11-2
d_gene: TRBD1
CDR3aa: CASSVGQGKSLHF

j_gene: TRBJ1-6
abundance: .
len: 17
v_gene: TRBV5-4
d_gene: TRBD1
CDR3aa: CASSLWQGAQGNSPLHF

j_gene: TRBJ1-1
abundance: .
len: 14
v_gene: TRBV2
d_gene: .
CDR3aa: CASRPLGGNTEAFF

j_gene: TRBJ1-4
abundance: .
len: 12
v_gene: TRBV29-1
d_gene: .
CDR3aa: CSAWEGNEKLFF

j_gene: TRBJ2-1
abundance: .
len: 14
v_gene: TRBV18
d_gene: .
CDR3aa: CASSPATPYNEQFF

j_gene: TRBJ2-2
abundance: .
len: 13
v_gene: TRBV11-3
d_gene: .
CDR3aa: CASSRGGTGELFF

j_gene: TRBJ1-1
abundance: .
len: 15
v_gene: TRBV5-1
d_gene: TRBD1
CDR3aa: CASSVKQGKNTEAFF

j_gene: TRBJ2-3
abundance: .
len: 16
v_gene: TRBV7-2
d_gene: TRBD2
CDR3aa: CASSPWGLAGEDTQYF

j_gene: TRBJ1-6
abundance: .
len: 14
v_gene: TRBV6-6
d_gene: .
CDR3aa: CASSQTGRDSPLHF

j_gene: TRBJ1-1
abundance: .
len: 14
v_gene: TRBV6-1
d_gene: .
CDR3aa: CASSESGGHTEAFF

j_gene: TRBJ2-5
abundance: .
len: 16
v_gene: TRBV19
d_gene: TRBD1
CDR3aa: CASSTQDRGFQETQYF

j_gene: TRBJ1-2
abundance: .
len: 15
v_gene: TRBV7-6
d_gene: .
CDR3aa: CASSLQVSGFYGYTF

j_gene: TRBJ1-5
abundance: .
len: 15
v_gene: TRBV2
d_gene: TRBD1
CDR3aa: CASSSFHRGNQPQHF

j_gene: TRBJ2-7
abundance: .
len: 14
v_gene: TRBV6-5
d_gene: .
CDR3aa: CASSRDTGFSEQYF

j_gene: TRBJ2-2
abundance: .
len: 16
v_gene: TRBV18
d_gene: .
CDR3aa: CASSRMEVEGTGELFF

j_gene: TRBJ1-6
abundance: .
len: 14
v_gene: TRBV7-9
d_gene: .
CDR3aa: CASSPQGGNSPLHF

j_gene: TRBJ2-3
abundance: .
len: 13
v_gene: TRBV5-1
d_gene: .
CDR3aa: CASSAGPPDTQYF

j_gene: TRBJ1-6
abundance: .
len: 16
v_gene: TRBV6-5
d_gene: TRBD1
CDR3aa: CASSYHLTGADSPLHF

j_gene: TRBJ1-6
abundance: .
len: 15
v_gene: TRBV4-1
d_gene: .
CDR3aa: CASSRPGGGDSPLHF

j_gene: TRBJ1-2
abundance: .
len: 15
v_gene: TRBV4-1
d_gene: .
CDR3aa: CASSQAPGYNYGYTF

j_gene: TRBJ1-6
abundance: .
len: 15
v_gene: TRBV6-5
d_gene: .
CDR3aa: CASTPRPSGEAPLHF

j_gene: TRBJ2-2
abundance: .
len: 16
v_gene: TRBV9
d_gene: TRBD2
CDR3aa: CASSQGLAGDYGELFF

j_gene: TRBJ2-2
abundance: .
len: 19
v_gene: TRBV5-1
d_gene: TRBD2
CDR3aa: CASSLASLPGLVLSGELFF

j_gene: TRBJ2-1
abundance: .
len: 16
v_gene: TRBV5-4
d_gene: TRBD2
CDR3aa: CASSLVASGGYNEQFF